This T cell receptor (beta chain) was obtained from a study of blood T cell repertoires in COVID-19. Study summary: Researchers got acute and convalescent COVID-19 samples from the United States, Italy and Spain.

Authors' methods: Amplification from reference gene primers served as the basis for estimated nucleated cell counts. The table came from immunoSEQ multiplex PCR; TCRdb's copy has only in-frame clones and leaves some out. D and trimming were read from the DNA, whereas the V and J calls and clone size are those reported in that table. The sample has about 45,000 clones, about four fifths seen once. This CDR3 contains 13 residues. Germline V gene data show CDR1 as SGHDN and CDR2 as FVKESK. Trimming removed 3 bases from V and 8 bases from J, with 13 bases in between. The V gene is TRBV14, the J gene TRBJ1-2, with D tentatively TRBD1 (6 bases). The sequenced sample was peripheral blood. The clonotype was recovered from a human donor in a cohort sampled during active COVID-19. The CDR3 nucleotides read TGTGCCAGCAGCCAGGCCAGGGGAGAGGGCTACACCTTC. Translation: CASSQARGEGYTF.